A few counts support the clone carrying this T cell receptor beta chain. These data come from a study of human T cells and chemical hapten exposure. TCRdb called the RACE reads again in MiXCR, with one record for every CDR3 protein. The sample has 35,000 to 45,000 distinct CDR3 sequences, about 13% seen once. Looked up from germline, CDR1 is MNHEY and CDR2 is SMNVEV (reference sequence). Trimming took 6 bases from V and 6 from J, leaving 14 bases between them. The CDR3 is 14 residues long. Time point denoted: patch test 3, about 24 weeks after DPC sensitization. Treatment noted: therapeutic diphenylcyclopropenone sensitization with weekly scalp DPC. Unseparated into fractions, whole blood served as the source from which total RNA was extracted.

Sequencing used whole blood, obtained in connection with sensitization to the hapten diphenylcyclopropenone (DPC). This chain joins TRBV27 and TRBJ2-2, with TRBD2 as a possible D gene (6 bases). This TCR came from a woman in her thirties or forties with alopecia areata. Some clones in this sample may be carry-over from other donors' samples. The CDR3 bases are TGTGCCAGCAGCTCACGGGGGTTTTCCGGGGAGCTGTTTTTT. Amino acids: CASSSRGFSGELFF.